Below are 11 T cell receptor beta chains sequenced from a single sample in a study of Tregs in tolerant kidney transplant recipients. The repertoire was sequenced with immunoSEQ multiplex PCR; TCRdb's copy has only in-frame clones and lacks some. Its table lists 25,000 to 35,000 clones. The sequences come from CD8+ T cells from blood, collected before the transplant. These receptors originate from a human donor who received a combined kidney and bone marrow transplant.

Concerning this clone: The read gets to within 3 residues of the CDR3 end, and the germline J gene fills in the rest. The chain recombines TRBV6-2 or TRBV6-3 with TRBJ1-1; 11 nucleotides align to TRBD1. The CDR3 consists of 15 residues. Germline V lookup: CDR1 MNHEY, CDR2 SVGEGT. V shed 4 bases and J 6 bases; nucleotides not matched to a gene: 7. The part of the CDR3 DNA that was read is TGTGCCAGCAGTTCCGAACCGGGACAGGGGGCTGAA. It codes for CASSSEPGQGAE. Given in full, the CDR3 is CASSSEPGQGAEAFF.

As to this clone: Coverage ceases 3 residues before the CDR3 finishes, and the germline J gene fills in the end. The chain recombines TRBV18 with TRBJ2-3; TRBD2 matches at 11 bases. Germline V gene sequence: CDR1 KGHSH, CDR2 LQKENI. After removal of 6 bases from V and 6 bases from J, the junction contained 8 bases not matched to a gene. The CDR3 totals 15 residues. CDR3: CASSPLAGGPDTQYF. The sequenced CDR3 bases are TGTGCCAGCTCTCCTTTAGCGGGGGGGCCCGATACG. The full variable domain, completed using reference TRBV18 and TRBJ2-3, is NAGVMQNPRHLVRRRGQEARLRCSPMKGHSHVYWYRQLPEEGLKFMVYLQKENIIDESGMPKERFSAEFPKEGPSILRIQQVVRGDSAAYFCASSPLAGGPDTQYFGPGTRLTVL.

Points on this clone: Read sequence stops 3 residues before the CDR3 end, and the germline J gene provides the missing end. The chain links TRBV19 to TRBJ2-1; D is ambiguous. Germline loops: CDR1 LNHDA, CDR2 SQIVND (reference sequence). Between the trimmed V and J ends, which lost 5 bases and 1 base, there was a span of 12 bases. The CDR3 is 15 amino acids. CDR3 DNA (partial): TGTGCCAGTAGTCTTTCCCTCCCTTCCTACAATGAG. Encoded protein: CASSLSLPSYNE. The complete CDR3 protein is CASSLSLPSYNEQFF.

Remarks on this clone: The observed sequence ends 3 residues before the CDR3 terminus, with the missing tail filled in from the germline J gene. The chain recombines TRBV18 with TRBJ2-5, with 9 bases matching TRBD2. The germline gives CDR1 KGHSH, CDR2 LQKENI. The CDR3 sequence is 15 residues long. Unmatched junction bases numbered 1, after V lost 0 bases and J lost 2 bases. Incomplete CDR3 DNA: TGTGCCAGCTCACCACCAGCGGGGGGACAAGAGACC. This codes for CASSPPAGGQET. The entire CDR3 protein reads CASSPPAGGQETQYF.

Comment on this clone: The missing CDR3 end, 3 residues past where the read stops, is filled in from the germline J gene. This chain joins TRBV19 and TRBJ1-1; TRBD1 is a possible D gene (6 bases). The V and J ends lost 9 bases and 4 bases respectively, with 12 bases between them. The CDR3 is 12 amino acids. CDR1 is LNHDA, CDR2 SQIVND, per germline (reference sequence). CDR3 sequence: CASSPQGTEAFF. The sequenced CDR3 bases are TGTGCCAGCTCCCCACAGGGCACTGAA.

A note on this clone: The read stops 3 residues short of the end of the CDR3; the missing end is completed from the germline J gene. The chain recombines TRBV7-6 with TRBJ2-1; weak D call: TRBD1 (7 bases). Trimming shortened V by 3 bases and J by 3 bases, and 15 bases separated the two germline ends. From germline, CDR1 is SGHVS and CDR2 FNYEAQ. The CDR3 has 16 residues. CDR3 amino acids: CASSLGGTELYNEQFF. Incomplete CDR3 DNA: TGTGCCAGCAGCTTGGGCGGGACAGAACTCTACAATGAG.

This CDR3 reads CASTGPGTANTEAFF. The sequenced part of the CDR3 DNA is TGCGCCAGCACGGGGCCCGGGACAGCTAACACTGAA. The chain couples TRBV5-1 to TRBJ1-1; 7 bases are a match to TRBD1. The read terminates 3 residues ahead of where the CDR3 ends, so the germline J gene completes it. CDR1 and CDR2 from the germline V gene are SGHRS and YFSETQ. The trim removed 6 bases at V and 2 bases at J, leaving 10 bases unmatched. This CDR3 region has 15 residues. Full variable domain (rest looked up from reference TRBV5-1 and TRBJ1-1): KAGVTQTPRYLIKTRGQQVTLSCSPISGHRSVSWYQQTPGQGLQFLFEYFSETQRNKGNFPGRFSGRQFSNSRSEMNVSTLELGDSALYLCASTGPGTANTEAFFGQGTRLTVV.

To note about this clone: The read ends 3 residues before the CDR3 terminus; that terminus is restored from the germline J gene. This rearrangement joins TRBV5-1 to TRBJ2-3; 9 nucleotides match TRBD1. Looked up from germline, CDR1 is SGHRS and CDR2 is YFSETQ. This CDR3 contains 17 residues. V trimming: 4 bases; J trimming: 4 bases; junction bases outside the gene matches: 13. CDR3 sequence reads: CASSQGPDRGFADTQYF. CDR3 bases read: TGCGCCAGCAGCCAAGGTCCGGACAGGGGTTTTGCAGATACG. The full variable domain, completed using reference TRBV5-1 and TRBJ2-3, is KAGVTQTPRYLIKTRGQQVTLSCSPISGHRSVSWYQQTPGQGLQFLFEYFSETQRNKGNFPGRFSGRQFSNSRSEMNVSTLELGDSALYLCASSQGPDRGFADTQYFGPGTRLTVL.

As regards this clone: Read data end 3 residues before the CDR3 end; the end is taken from the germline J gene. V and J are TRBV5-4 and TRBJ1-2; D not certain. CDR3 length: 13 residues. Germline loops: CDR1 SGHNT, CDR2 YYREEE (reference sequence). The chain's CDR3 is CASSLGAGGGYTF. CDR3 DNA (partial): TGTGCCAGCAGCTTGGGGGCCGGAGGGGGC. The variable domain in full, completed from reference TRBV5-4 and TRBJ1-2, reads ETGVTQSPTHLIKTRGQQVTLRCSSQSGHNTVSWYQQALGQGPQFIFQYYREEENGRGNFPPRFSGLQFPNYSSELNVNALELDDSALYLCASSLGAGGGYTFGSGTRLTVV.

Points on this clone: The sequence runs out 3 residues before the end of the CDR3; the remainder is reconstructed from the germline J gene. The V gene is TRBV19, the J gene TRBJ2-1; no clear D gene. This CDR3 is 14 amino acids long. V lost 5 bases, J lost 1 base, and 9 bases lay in between. Germline V lookup: CDR1 LNHDA, CDR2 SQIVND (reference sequence). The chain's CDR3 is CASSQALSYNEQFF. The covered CDR3 bases are TGTGCCAGTAGTCAAGCTCTTTCCTACAATGAG. Full variable domain (outside the CDR3, taken from reference TRBV19 and TRBJ2-1): DGGITQSPKYLFRKEGQNVTLSCEQNLNHDAMYWYRQDPGQGLRLIYYSQIVNDFQKGDIAEGYSVSREKKESFPLTVTSAQKNPTAFYLCASSQALSYNEQFFGPGTRLTVL.

As to this clone: The CDR3 extends 3 residues past the end of the read, so its final part is completed from the germline J gene. V and J are TRBV7-2 and TRBJ2-3; 7 nucleotides align to TRBD2. This CDR3 contains 15 residues. Germline CDR1 and CDR2: SGHTA and FQGNSA. Unmatched junction bases numbered 6, after V lost 0 bases and J lost 6 bases. Here the CDR3 reads CASSLARDYPDTQYF. Partial CDR3 DNA: TGTGCCAGCAGCTTAGCTCGGGACTACCCCGATACG.